This is a list of T cell receptor beta chains from one sample in a study of blood T cell repertoires in COVID-19. Some clones are missing from TCRdb's copy, which holds only in-frame ones; the method was immunoSEQ multiplex PCR. The table includes some 250,000 clones, approximately 90% detected once. The sample taken for sequencing was PBMCs or T cells enriched from blood (not recorded which). The receptors shown here come from a middle-aged man who had recovered from COVID-19. CDR3s include the opening cysteine and the closing phenylalanine or tryptophan. The D gene is left open where the match is weak. Size is stated for part of the rows, as once, few or many counts, or as a class when the clone is expanded.

j_gene | abundance | v_gene | d_gene | CDR3aa | CDR3nt
TRBJ2-7 | - | TRBV9 | - | CASSSSSYEQYF | TGTGCCAGCAGCTCGAGCTCCTACGAGCAGTACTTC
TRBJ2-2 | - | TRBV5-1 | - | CASSLDSTDTGELFF | TGCGCCAGCAGCTTGGATAGCACCGACACCGGGGAGCTGTTTTTT
TRBJ2-7 | - | TRBV6-5 | TRBD2 | CASSYLTGGSYEQYF | TGTGCCAGCAGTTACCTGACGGGGGGGTCCTACGAGCAGTACTTC
TRBJ2-5 | - | TRBV7-7 | - | CASSFSAGARETQYF | TGTGCTAGCAGCTTTTCCGCAGGGGCACGAGAGACCCAGTACTTC
TRBJ2-1 | - | TRBV2 | - | CASRDREINNEQFF | TGTGCCAGCAGGGATAGGGAGATAAACAATGAGCAGTTCTTC
TRBJ2-3 | - | TRBV30 | TRBD2 | CASSSGGAWADTQYF | TGTGCCTCCTCTAGCGGGGGGGCATGGGCAGATACGCAGTATTTT
TRBJ2-2 | - | TRBV6-2/TRBV6-3 | TRBD2 | CASSYSSLAGGPDTGELFF | TGTGCCAGCAGTTACTCGTCACTAGCGGGAGGGCCTGACACCGGGGAGCTGTTTTTT
TRBJ1-2 | - | TRBV10-3 | - | CAISESRVSYYGYTF | TGTGCCATCAGTGAGTCGAGGGTCAGCTACTATGGCTACACCTTC
TRBJ1-1 | - | TRBV30 | TRBD1 | CALKTGVVNTEAFF | TGTGCCTTGAAAACAGGGGTCGTGAACACTGAAGCTTTCTTT
TRBJ2-1 | - | TRBV29-1 | TRBD1 | CSVEDRVPYNEQFF | TGCAGCGTGGAGGACAGGGTCCCCTACAATGAGCAGTTCTTC
TRBJ1-1 | - | TRBV30 | - | CAWSVTAGNTEAFF | TGTGCCTGGAGTGTAACGGCGGGGAACACTGAAGCTTTCTTT
TRBJ2-1 | - | TRBV6-5 | - | CASTRDHSSYNEQFF | TGTGCCAGCACCAGAGATCACAGCTCCTACAATGAGCAGTTCTTC
TRBJ2-1 | - | TRBV7-2 | TRBD1 | CASSLTGGSGEQFF | TGTGCCAGCAGCTTAACAGGGGGCTCCGGTGAGCAGTTCTTC
TRBJ1-4 | - | TRBV13 | TRBD1 | CASSLDRDREGDEKLFF | TGTGCCAGCAGCTTAGATCGCGACAGGGAAGGGGATGAAAAACTGTTTTTT
TRBJ1-2 | - | TRBV30 | - | CAWRVALGYGYTF | TGTGCCTGGAGAGTGGCCCTAGGTTATGGCTACACCTTC
TRBJ2-3 | - | TRBV24-1 | TRBD2 | CATSDPRLAGVHTDTQYF | TGTGCCACCAGTGATCCGAGACTAGCGGGAGTACATACAGATACGCAGTATTTT
TRBJ2-5 | - | TRBV29-1 | TRBD1 | CSVDGQGWGVRETQYF | TGCAGCGTTGACGGACAGGGTTGGGGTGTCCGAGAGACCCAGTACTTC
TRBJ2-1 | - | TRBV9 | TRBD2 | CASSLSGGPYNEQFF | TGTGCCAGCAGTCTTAGCGGGGGGCCCTACAATGAGCAGTTCTTC
TRBJ2-1 | few | TRBV29-1 | - | CSVVWSLVNEQFF | TGCAGCGTTGTTTGGAGCTTAGTCAATGAGCAGTTCTTC
TRBJ2-7 | - | TRBV6-5 | - | CASSYSAGSYEQYF | TGTGCCAGCAGTTACTCCGCAGGGTCCTACGAGCAGTACTTC
TRBJ2-1 | - | TRBV27 | TRBD1 | CASSLGTGWNEQFF | TGTGCCAGCAGTTTAGGGACAGGGTGGAATGAGCAGTTCTTC
TRBJ2-2 | - | TRBV18 | TRBD2 | CASSSGYTGELFF | TGTGCCAGCTCTAGCGGGTACACCGGGGAGCTGTTTTTT
TRBJ1-1 | few | TRBV28 | TRBD1 | CASSLLGQYVAFF | TGTGCCAGCAGTTTATTGGGACAGTACGTAGCTTTCTTT
TRBJ2-4 | - | TRBV12-5 | TRBD2 | CASGTGTSGRARGAKNIQYF | TGTGCTAGTGGTACCGGGACTAGCGGGAGGGCCAGGGGAGCCAAAAACATTCAGTACTTC
TRBJ1-3 | once | TRBV2 | - | CASSEEVRDSGNTIYF | TGTGCCAGCAGTGAAGAAGTCAGGGACTCTGGAAACACCATATATTTT
TRBJ2-2 | - | TRBV7-6 | TRBD2 | CASSSGLVSGELFF | TGTGCCAGCAGCTCGGGACTAGTATCCGGGGAGCTGTTTTTT
TRBJ1-5 | few | TRBV6-1 | - | CASSERLNQPQHF | TGTGCCAGCAGTGAAAGACTCAATCAGCCCCAGCATTTT
TRBJ2-5 | - | TRBV27 | - | CASRPNRIETQYF | TGTGCCAGCAGGCCCAACAGGATTGAGACCCAGTACTTC
TRBJ2-1 | - | TRBV10-3 | TRBD2 | CAISLAGVDEQFF | TGTGCCATCTCTTTAGCGGGAGTTGATGAGCAGTTCTTC
TRBJ1-2 | once | TRBV11-3 | - | CASSLGRVSYGYTF | TGTGCCAGCAGCTTAGGCAGGGTGAGCTATGGCTACACCTTC
TRBJ2-7 | - | TRBV28 | TRBD2 | CASSFSGRSNEQYF | TGTGCCAGCAGTTTCAGCGGGAGGAGCAACGAGCAGTACTTC